The rows below give T cell receptor beta chains drawn from one sample of a study of beta chain features in type 1 diabetes. Measured with immunoSEQ multiplex PCR; TCRdb has only the in-frame clones, and not every one. The sample has 200,000 to 250,000 clones; approximately 14% are singletons. The sequencing input was naive CD4+ T cells from blood. The receptors were gathered from a woman between 40 and 55 years old in good health. CDR3s include the opening cysteine and the closing phenylalanine or tryptophan. The D gene is left open where the match is weak. A row's size may be missing; if present it is once, few, many or a size class.

>TRBV6-1|TRBJ2-2|15|.|few
TGTGCCAGCAGCTTACAGGGTCAGGGAACCGGGGAGCTGTTTTTT
CASSLQGQGTGELFF
>TRBV5-1|TRBJ2-1|14|TRBD2|few
TGCGCCAGCAACGAGCGGGGGGGAGGGAATGAGCAGTTCTTC
CASNERGGGNEQFF
>TRBV5-1|TRBJ1-4|14|.|few
TGCGCCAGCAGCCTAAGGAGGCCTAATGAAAAACTGTTTTTT
CASSLRRPNEKLFF
>TRBV2|TRBJ2-5|14|TRBD1|few
TGTGCCAGCAGTCTGGACAGGGGGGAAGAGACCCAGTACTTC
CASSLDRGEETQYF
>TRBV7-9|TRBJ1-2|13|.|few
TGTGCCAGCAGCTCAGGACAGTTCTATGGCTACACCTTC
CASSSGQFYGYTF
>TRBV19|TRBJ2-5|17|.|few
TGTGCCAGTAGTCGGGGGATCTCGGCAATGCGGCAAGAGACCCAGTACTTC
CASSRGISAMRQETQYF
>TRBV7-2|TRBJ2-7|15|TRBD2|.
TGTGCCAGCAGCCCGGGGGGGACGGCCTCCTACGAGCAGTACTTC
CASSPGGTASYEQYF
>TRBV4-1|TRBJ1-1|13|.|few
TGCGCCAGCAGCCAAGATCGAGGTACTGAAGCTTTCTTT
CASSQDRGTEAFF
>TRBV29-1|TRBJ2-1|14|TRBD2|many
TGCAGCGCTGCCGGGACTAGCGGGGCCAATGAGCAGTTCTTC
CSAAGTSGANEQFF
>TRBV4-3|TRBJ2-1|15|.|.
TGCGCCAGCAGCCAAGATCGAGGCAACTACAATGAGCAGTTCTTC
CASSQDRGNYNEQFF
>TRBV9|TRBJ2-1|19|TRBD2|.
TGTGCCAGCAGCGTAGACGGGACTAGCGGGGGGGCGGTCCACAATGAGCAGTTCTTC
CASSVDGTSGGAVHNEQFF
>TRBV20-1|TRBJ1-1|11|.|.
TGCAGTGCCCACAGGGTTTCTGAAGCTTTCTTT
CSAHRVSEAFF
>TRBV10-3|TRBJ2-7|16|TRBD1|few
TGTGCCAGCAGTCCCTCTCCCGGACAGGGGCAATACGAGCAGTACTTC
CASSPSPGQGQYEQYF
>TRBV6-4|TRBJ2-3|13|TRBD1|.
TGTGCCAGCAGTGTAGGGGGCGATGATACGCAGTATTTT
CASSVGGDDTQYF
>TRBV18|TRBJ2-5|12|.|few
TGTGCCAGCTCACCACCGGAGGGGACCCAGTACTTC
CASSPPEGTQYF
>TRBV5-4|TRBJ2-1|14|.|few
TGTGCCAGCAGCTTGCAGAAGGCGGGCAATGAGCAGTTCTTC
CASSLQKAGNEQFF
>TRBV11-2|TRBJ2-7|12|.|few
TGTGCCAGCAGCTTAGACAGGGGCGAGCAGTACTTC
CASSLDRGEQYF
>TRBV18|TRBJ1-1|14|TRBD1|.
TGTGCCAGCTCAGGACAGGGGGCAAACACTGAAGCTTTCTTT
CASSGQGANTEAFF
>TRBV5-4|TRBJ2-3|15|TRBD1|few
TGTGCCAGCAGCTTCCCAGGACAGGCTACAGATACGCAGTATTTT
CASSFPGQATDTQYF
>TRBV9|TRBJ2-5|13|TRBD2|.
TGTGCCAGTTCTAGCGGGGCGGGGGAGACCCAGTACTTC
CASSSGAGETQYF
>TRBV18|TRBJ1-5|19|.|.
TGTGCCAGCTCACCACGCCCTCGGTGGGCAGGGGATAGCAATCAGCCCCAGCATTTT
CASSPRPRWAGDSNQPQHF
>TRBV29-1|TRBJ2-5|14|TRBD2|few
TGCAGCGTTGGGGTGCGGCTAGCGGGAGAGACCCAGTACTTC
CSVGVRLAGETQYF
>TRBV6-6|TRBJ2-2|14|.|few
TGTGCCAGGGCGGCCCTCATCTACACCGGGGAGCTGTTTTTT
CARAALIYTGELFF
>TRBV29-1|TRBJ1-1|14|.|once
TGCAGCCACCGCCCCGCGGGCGTCAACACTGAAGCTTTCTTT
CSHRPAGVNTEAFF
>TRBV5-1|TRBJ2-1|16|TRBD2|.
TGCGCCAGCAGCTTGGCCAGGACTAGCAGCCGTGGTGAGCAGTTCTTC
CASSLARTSSRGEQFF
>TRBV6-6|TRBJ2-5|13|.|.
TGTGCCAGCAAGAGGCTGACGAAAGAGACCCAGTACTTC
CASKRLTKETQYF
>TRBV10-3|TRBJ2-7|14|.|few
TGTGCCATCAGTGAGTTGGACAGTTCCTACGAGCAGTACTTC
CAISELDSSYEQYF
>TRBV29-1|TRBJ1-1|15|TRBD1|few
TGCAGCATCCGGGGGGGGACAGTAATAGACACTGAAGCTTTCTTT
CSIRGGTVIDTEAFF
>TRBV7-8|TRBJ2-1|13|TRBD1|few
TGTGCCACACGGACAGGCTCCTACAATGAGCAGTTCTTC
CATRTGSYNEQFF
>TRBV29-1|TRBJ1-2|13|.|.
TGCAGCGTTCATCGCGGGTCTAACTATGGCTACACCTTC
CSVHRGSNYGYTF
>TRBV27|TRBJ2-7|14|.|few
TGTGCCAGCAGTCCCCGGACAGCCGAAGGCGAGCAGTACTTC
CASSPRTAEGEQYF
>TRBV11-2|TRBJ1-2|14|.|.
TGTGCCAGCAGCCCACCCGCGCTTCGAAATGGCTACACCTTC
CASSPPALRNGYTF
>TRBV9|TRBJ1-2|14|.|once
TGTGCCAGCAGCGTCGGTGGAGGGTTCTATGGCTACACCTTC
CASSVGGGFYGYTF
>TRBV6-5|TRBJ1-1|11|TRBD1|.
TGTGCCAGCAGCGGGGACAGTGAAGCTTTCTTT
CASSGDSEAFF
>TRBV10-3|TRBJ2-3|13|TRBD2|.
TGTGCCGTCTCTAGCGGGGAAACAGATACGCAGTATTTT
CAVSSGETDTQYF
>TRBV7-9|TRBJ2-7|14|.|few
TGTGCCAGCAGCTTCGGGACACTCCCCTACGAGCAGTACTTC
CASSFGTLPYEQYF
>TRBV4-2|TRBJ2-2|17|TRBD2|few
TGTGCCAGCAGCCGCGACCCCGGGGGGGCCAACACCGGGGAGCTGTTTTTT
CASSRDPGGANTGELFF
>TRBV7-2|TRBJ2-3|15|.|.
TGTGCCAGCAGCTTACAAAAGGGCTCCGGGAACCGGCGGTATTTT
CASSLQKGSGNRRYF
>TRBV11-2|TRBJ2-1|17|TRBD2|few
TGTGCCAGCAGCAAGGGACTAGCGGGGGACTCCTACAATGAGCAGTTCTTC
CASSKGLAGDSYNEQFF